This TCR beta chain was captured by sequencing in a study of shared clonotypes between healthy human individuals (dated by TCRdb to 2018 to 2021). About the full investigation: Three men and two women, aged 18 to 49 years, made up the cohort. Per donor, three plates each were used for CD4 naive and CD4 memory, two for CD8 naive, and one for CD8 memory. Blood TCR repertoires of five healthy adults were deeply sequenced to estimate repertoire size and the extent of clonotype sharing between individuals. To increase sequencing depth and limit assay-specific biases, different laboratories used diverse techniques to prepare libraries and sequence TCR repertoires. Per donor, leukapheresis produced somewhere between about 0.9 and 9 billion PBMCs.

TCR CDR3 regions were amplified from genomic DNA by multiplex PCR using the deep immunoSEQ assay. For each cell subset, the extracted genomic DNA was distributed evenly across all wells of several immunoSEQ 96-well plates, and each plate served as one replicate. For sorted subsets, each replicate PCR was loaded with 200 to 250 ng genomic DNA, equivalent to 25,000 to 35,000 T cell genomes. Purified libraries were measured with a Qubit 3.0 fluorometer, size-checked on a Bioanalyzer 2100, and measured again with the KAPA Library Quantification kit. Each immunoSEQ 96-well plate was sequenced on its own single-read 150-cycle Illumina NextSeq 550 flow cell. The paper's processing steps were these. Because the immunoSEQ output held only junctional sequences and lacked quality scores, the filtering could not match the filtering applied to full-length reads. Sequences were annotated with PyIR, a Python wrapper for IgBLAST v1.9, and V/J genes and CDR3 were assigned using IMGT germline references. Reads were removed for weak V/J assignments (E-value above 1e-6), missing CDR3, stop codons, out-of-frame junctions, or ambiguous translated residues. V3J clonotypes were defined as sequences sharing an identical inferred V gene, J gene, and CDR3 amino acid sequence. The percentage overlap between two repertoires was calculated by dividing the number of shared unique clonotypes by the size of the smaller repertoire. Three approaches were used to assess repertoire richness: RTK rarefaction, the Chao1 estimator, and Recon v2.1 estimates of unobserved clonotypes. Generation probabilities were computed with OLGA for all TCRbeta clonotypes obtained by the gDNA method from a handful of donors. The table was pulled from immuneACCESS by TCRdb, which kept in-frame rearrangements only. Such tables lose some clones; where checked, under half of the loss comes from unresolved V genes, and the rest has no known cause. V and J calls and clone size are given by that table; D and trimming were obtained from the DNA. For this sample there are roughly 300,000 clones; about 70% appear just once. About 10% of the sample belongs to the ten largest clones.

The CDR3 spans 12 residues, from the cysteine through the phenylalanine. The retained sequence is limited to the CDR3, 36 bases, with the frame set at the first base. V is cut by 1 base and J by 5 bases, and the space between the germline ends is 6 bases. CDR1 and CDR2, per the germline V gene, are SGHDT and YYEEEE. Regarding this clone: It has no known antigen specificity. The input lacks base qualities; no much larger clone sits a single base away.

What the work shows at the level of the full study, not this receptor alone: Naive subsets generally had larger estimated clonotype richness than memory subsets did. Sampling was restricted to blood, and TCR repertoires in tissue are likely to differ from TCR repertoires in blood. Pairwise subsampling indicated that sequencing depth was expected to affect the degree of clonotype sharing among donors. The small number of donors limited the genetic and exposure-history diversity represented. Rarefaction of sorted-subset datasets indicated incomplete sequencing despite the large sequencing depth. Compared with non-shared clonotypes, clonotypes shared by all four sorted-subset donors had higher generation probabilities. Across a few donors, roughly 5.4% of naive CD4, approximately 4% of naive CD8, 2.3% of memory CD4, and 0.4% of memory CD8 clonotypes were shared.

The donors were healthy, HIV-negative adults with no recently reported acute infections or vaccinations. Every donor was a Caucasian adult residing in Nashville, Tennessee, USA. CD4+ T cells were enriched by magnetic negative selection, after which naive cells were positively selected on CD45RA and the negative fraction was taken as the memory subset. Blood was collected by leukapheresis, and PBMCs were isolated by Ficoll-Histopaque density gradient centrifugation and then cryopreserved in liquid nitrogen vapor phase. Analytical flow cytometry was used to check the purity and quantity of every magnetically sorted T cell population. From each sorted fraction, genomic DNA was isolated and quantified by UV absorbance on a Nanodrop 2000c.

The sample taken for sequencing was memory CD4+ T cells sorted from blood. The label giving this sample's cell subset or site can be read as: CD45RA-negative fraction. This clonotype was sampled from a man aged 30 to 39 in good health. Recombination connected TRBV5-6 to TRBJ2-5, with TRBD1 tentatively as D gene (5 bases match). The base sequence is TGTGCCAGCAGCTTGTGGGGCGAGACCCAGTACTTC. Its product reads: CASSLWGETQYF.